Each of the 14 T cell receptor beta chains below was sequenced from the same sample in a study of cytomegalovirus exposure and HLA in healthy donors. In the PCR, 60 Vbeta and 13 Jbeta primers were used. Using immunoSEQ multiplex PCR, the repertoire was profiled, and TCRdb retains in-frame clones only, with some absent. The sample has roughly 180,000 clones, over 80% seen once; the top ten hold about 5%. The sample taken for sequencing was PBMCs. These receptors all stem from a woman aged 50 to 65 in good health and CMV-seropositive.

With regard to this clone: Other DNA sequences of this sample code for an identical CDR3. The chain is built from TRBV6-1 and TRBJ2-3, with 12 nucleotides matching TRBD2. V lost 10 bases, J lost 6 bases, and 11 bases stayed unmatched. Germline lookup yields CDR1 MNHNS and CDR2 SASEGT. There are 15 residues in the CDR3. DNA for the CDR3: TGTGCCACCTCCCGTTCTAGCGGGGGGGAGGATACGCAGTATTTT. Encoded protein: CATSRSSGGEDTQYF.

This clone showed up just once. The chain links TRBV7-9 to TRBJ1-3; D remains unclear. This CDR3 is built from 15 residues. Trimming left V 4 bases short and J 4 bases short, with 14 bases between. CDR1 is SEHNR and CDR2 is FQNEAQ in the germline V gene (reference sequence). The CDR3 protein is CASSYISGLGNTIYF. The CDR3 DNA reads as TGTGCCAGCAGCTACATAAGCGGGCTAGGAAACACCATATATTTT.

The chain uses TRBV6-1 and TRBJ2-2, with D possibly TRBD1 on 5 matching bases. The CDR3 contains 14 residues. V lost 7 bases and J lost 6, with 15 bases in between. Germline loops: CDR1 MNHNS, CDR2 SASEGT. The CDR3 spells CASMNFQGAGELFF. CDR3 sequence (DNA): TGTGCCAGCATGAATTTCCAGGGTGCCGGGGAGCTGTTTTTT.

The gene calls are TRBV4-3 and TRBJ2-7; the D is unclear. This CDR3 is 15 amino acids long. Deletions cut 0 bases from V and 0 bases from J, with 9 bases between. CDR1 is LGHNA, CDR2 YSLEER, per germline. As DNA, the CDR3 is TGCGCCAGCAGCCAAGATTTGTACAGCTCCTACGAGCAGTACTTC. Translating gives CASSQDLYSSYEQYF.

This clone has a handful of counts. V is TRBV29-1 and J is TRBJ1-2; D remains ambiguous. V lost 2 bases and J lost 4, with 14 bases in between. The V gene's germline CDR1 is SQVTM and CDR2 ANQGSEA. The CDR3 extends over 14 amino acids. CDR3 sequence: CSVENKGESYGYTF. The CDR3 bases are TGCAGCGTTGAAAATAAAGGAGAAAGCTATGGCTACACCTTC.

This sequence joins TRBV19 and TRBJ1-2; 11 bases are shared with TRBD1. Germline CDR1 LNHDA, CDR2 SQIVND (reference sequence). The CDR3 runs 15 residues. V was clipped by 6 bases and J by 9 bases; unmatched bases: 12. In nucleotides, the CDR3 is TGTGCCAGTAGCGGACAGGGGGCCGGTCTAGTAAGCTACACCTTC. The encoded protein is CASSGQGAGLVSYTF. The full variable domain, with the rest looked up from reference TRBV19 and TRBJ1-2, is DGGITQSPKYLFRKEGQNVTLSCEQNLNHDAMYWYRQDPGQGLRLIYYSQIVNDFQKGDIAEGYSVSREKKESFPLTVTSAQKNPTAFYLCASSGQGAGLVSYTFGSGTRLTVV.

The chain has TRBV18 and TRBJ2-1; D is ambiguous. The CDR3 consists of 13 residues. V was shortened by 5 bases and J by 5 bases, with 10 bases between the two germline ends. Germline V gene data show CDR1 as KGHSH and CDR2 as LQKENI. The CDR3 DNA follows: TGTGCCAGCTCAGCCATCATAGACAATGAGCAGTTCTTC. Encoded protein: CASSAIIDNEQFF.

V usage is TRBV7-3 and J usage is TRBJ2-5; a possible D gene is TRBD2 (5 bases). V was shortened by 6 bases and J by 1 base, with 18 bases between the two germline ends. CDR3 length equals 16 residues. Looked up from germline, CDR1 is SGHTA and CDR2 is FQGTGA. CDR3 DNA: TGTGCCAGCAGTCCAAACGGGCGGGCGGTCCAAGAGACCCAGTACTTC. Translating gives CASSPNGRAVQETQYF.

This chain joins TRBV5-1 and TRBJ2-1, with 7 nucleotides matching TRBD1. The CDR3 contains 17 residues. V was clipped by 3 bases and J by 4 bases; unmatched bases: 13. CDR1 is SGHRS, CDR2 YFSETQ, per germline. The CDR3 is CASSYIRFRDRYNEQFF. The DNA of the CDR3 is TGCGCCAGCAGCTACATTAGATTCCGGGACAGATACAATGAGCAGTTCTTC.

This chain connects TRBV2 to TRBJ2-2; TRBD2 aligns across 8 bases. The J segment lost 3 bases and the V segment lost 5 bases, leaving 5 bases of the junction unmatched. CDR3 size: 15 residues. Germline values: CDR1 SNHLY, CDR2 FYNNEI. The CDR3 loop is CASSRTSRDTGELFF. DNA for the CDR3: TGTGCCAGCAGTAGGACTAGCAGGGACACCGGGGAGCTGTTTTTT.

The rearrangement joins TRBV5-1 to TRBJ2-7; 9 positions match TRBD2. Trimming removed 3 bases from V and 0 bases from J; junction bases left unmatched: 7. This CDR3 comprises 16 residues. CDR1 and CDR2 (germline): SGHRS, YFSETQ. The CDR3 region is CASSSISGGPSYEQYF. The DNA for the CDR3 is TGCGCCAGCAGCTCTATTAGCGGGGGTCCCTCCTACGAGCAGTACTTC.

This chain joins TRBV6-4 and TRBJ2-3; the match to TRBD2 covers 9 bases. CDR3 size: 15 residues. The V and J ends lost 4 bases and 0 bases, in that order; junction bases with no gene match: 2. CDR1 and CDR2 (germline): MRHNA, SNTAGT. The CDR3 sequence: CASSVAGASTDTQYF. CDR3 DNA: TGTGCCAGCAGTGTAGCGGGGGCTAGCACAGATACGCAGTATTTT.

V is TRBV7-9 and J is TRBJ2-2; D is uncertain. There are 13 residues in the CDR3. Per germline, CDR1 SEHNR and CDR2 FQNEAQ (reference sequence). V was pared by 2 bases and J by 5 bases, with 6 bases between. CDR3 coding DNA: TGTGCCAGCAGCTTACAGACAACCGGGGAGCTGTTTTTT. Translated, it gives CASSLQTTGELFF.

The rearrangement joins TRBV4-1 to TRBJ2-3, with D possibly matching TRBD1 (6 bases). V was trimmed by 6 bases and J by 6 bases, leaving 16 bases between them. This CDR3 is 14 amino acids long. Germline V gene sequence: CDR1 MGHRA, CDR2 YSYEKL. The CDR3 here is CASRPGQSPDTQYF. DNA for the CDR3: TGCGCCAGCAGGCCGGGACAATCCCCCGATACGCAGTATTTT.